The text below deals with one T cell receptor beta chain. These data come from a study of blood T cell repertoires in COVID-19. Study information: Donors in the United States, Italy and Spain gave samples during acute or convalescent COVID-19.

V was shortened by 1 base and J by 8 bases, with 6 bases between the two germline ends. CDR3 length: 12 residues. The V gene's germline CDR1 is LNHNV and CDR2 YYDKDF (reference sequence). Original data processing: Cell counts per sample came from amplifying reference gene primers. Using immunoSEQ multiplex PCR, the repertoire was profiled, and TCRdb retains in-frame clones only, with some absent. V and J calls and clone size are given by that table; D and trimming were obtained from the DNA. The repertoire includes around 200,000 clones, around 80% of them detected once, and about 1.3% sits in the top ten.

Sequences were obtained from peripheral blood. The chain joins TRBV15 to TRBJ1-5, with D hard to call. This TCR derives from a woman aged 25 to 39 with COVID-19, enrolled during active disease. CDR3: CATSRGGEPQHF. The CDR3 nucleotides read TGTGCCACCAGCAGAGGAGGAGAGCCCCAGCATTTT. Complete variable domain (other parts from reference TRBV15 and TRBJ1-5): DAMVIQNPRYQVTQFGKPVTLSCSQTLNHNVMYWYQQKSSQAPKLLFHYYDKDFNNEADTPDNFQSRRPNTSFCFLDIRSPGLGDTAMYLCATSRGGEPQHFGDGTRLSIL.